This entry lists 19 T cell receptor beta chains sequenced from one sample in a study of post-analysis software for immune sequencing data. Antigen specificity for these receptors is unknown. Study conclusions and caveats: Comparison of patients with controls showed about 5 TRBV segments more frequent in patients, TRBV5-6, TRBV5-1 and TRBV20-1 among them.

Carried by the TCR beta cDNA libraries were unique molecular identifiers. TCRdb processed the PCR reads anew with MiXCR; each CDR3 protein has one entry. The repertoire consists of more than 450,000 distinct CDR3 sequences, with about 40% occurring once and the leading ten covering roughly 1.7%. Sample: blood. These receptors were obtained from a girl between 5 and 17 years old with multiple sclerosis.

This clonotype was seen only a few times. The chain has TRBV12-3 or TRBV12-4 and TRBJ2-1, with a possible D match to TRBD2 (5 bases). Trimming stripped 5 bases from V and 4 bases from J, with 15 bases between. The CDR3 has 15 residues. The CDR3: CASSPSYRGYNEQFF. In DNA, the CDR3 is TGTGCCAGCAGTCCGAGCTATCGGGGTTACAATGAGCAGTTCTTC.

This clonotype was recorded only once. The V and J genes are TRBV5-1 and TRBJ2-1; TRBD1 aligns across 9 bases. Germline values: CDR1 SGHRS, CDR2 YFSETQ. The V segment lost 0 bases and the J segment 7 bases; nucleotides outside the gene matches: 5. This CDR3 has 15 residues. CDR3 coding DNA: TGCGCCAGCAGCTTGGAACAGGGGGCGTGGAATGAGCAGTTCTTC. This codes for CASSLEQGAWNEQFF.

CDR3 residues: CSIWGLANEQYF. CDR3 in DNA: TGCAGCATATGGGGGCTAGCGAACGAGCAGTACTTC. The chain is built from TRBV29-1 and TRBJ2-4; perhaps D is TRBD1 or TRBD2 (6 bases each). The DNA end lines up better with TRBJ2-7; the J call may be wrong. The CDR3 has 12 residues. Per germline, CDR1 SQVTM and CDR2 ANQGSEA.

This chain uses TRBV20-1 with TRBJ2-5, with D possibly matching TRBD2 (6 bases). With the DNA end fitting TRBJ2-7 better, the J assignment may be wrong. Per germline, CDR1 DFQATT and CDR2 SNEGSKA (reference sequence). The CDR3 contains 14 residues. Here the CDR3 reads CSARRREGVSEQYF. In DNA form, the CDR3 reads TGCAGTGCTAGAAGGCGGGAAGGGGTCTCCGAGCAGTACTTC.

In its sample, this clonotype was seen a few times. This sequence joins TRBV5-1 and TRBJ2-7; 8 nucleotides agree with TRBD1. The germline gives CDR1 SGHRS, CDR2 YFSETQ. The length of the CDR3 is 15 residues. The trim removed 0 bases at V and 5 bases at J, leaving 7 bases unmatched. CDR3 residues: CASSLGQGANDEQYF. The CDR3 DNA follows: TGCGCCAGCAGCTTGGGGCAGGGGGCGAATGACGAGCAGTACTTC.

CDR3 coding DNA: TGCAGTGCTGTCCGCGGGGTGGTCGCAGAGACCCAGTTCTTC. Protein sequence: CSAVRGVVAETQFF. The chain couples TRBV20-1 to TRBJ2-1; D perhaps matches TRBD2 (6 bases). Germline V gene data show CDR1 as DFQATT and CDR2 as SNEGSKA (reference sequence). V dropped 5 bases and J dropped 13 bases, with 24 bases sitting between them. This CDR3 has 14 residues.

Ten or more counts support this clonotype. The gene calls are TRBV5-1 and TRBJ2-5; D remains ambiguous. The germline V gene has CDR1 SGHRS and CDR2 YFSETQ. The CDR3 is 12 amino acids. Trimming pared 0 bases from V and 3 bases from J, leaving 3 bases between. CDR3 loop: CASSLGKETQYF. The CDR3 nucleotides are TGCGCCAGCAGCTTGGGAAAAGAGACCCAGTACTTC. Complete variable domain (other parts from reference TRBV5-1 and TRBJ2-5): KAGVTQTPRYLIKTRGQQVTLSCSPISGHRSVSWYQQTPGQGLQFLFEYFSETQRNKGNFPGRFSGRQFSNSRSEMNVSTLELGDSALYLCASSLGKETQYFGPGTRLLVL.

The rearrangement links TRBV18 to TRBJ2-1; 8 bases agree with TRBD1. Germline CDR1 is KGHSH and CDR2 is LQKENI. The CDR3 covers 13 residues. Trimming cost V 6 bases and J 8 bases; bases outside gene matches: 6. The CDR3 region has the DNA TGTGCCAGCTCGGAGGCAGGGGGCTATGAGCAGTTCTTC. This codes for CASSEAGGYEQFF.

The genes are TRBV12-3 or TRBV12-4 and TRBJ1-2; TRBD1 matches at 10 bases. There are 16 residues in the CDR3. Losses at the gene ends were 5 bases for V and 6 bases for J; bases not matched to a gene: 12. The CDR3: CASSLAGGQGRNGYTF. In DNA, the CDR3 is TGTGCCAGCAGTCTCGCCGGGGGACAGGGGAGGAATGGCTACACCTTC.

The count of this clonotype is one. The chain has TRBV25-1 and TRBJ2-1; TRBD2 aligns across 9 bases. The ends lost 10 bases at V and 6 bases at J; junction bases unmatched: 13. The CDR3 has 15 residues. Germline CDR1 reads MGHDK; CDR2 reads SYGVNS. CDR3 region: CATETGTSRPNEQFF. The CDR3 DNA is TGTGCCACAGAGACCGGGACTAGCAGACCCAATGAGCAGTTCTTC.

This clonotype was seen only a few times. The rearrangement joins TRBV4-1 to TRBJ2-4, with no clear D. TRBJ2-7 matches the DNA end more closely, so the J call is doubtful. The CDR3 has 14 residues. Germline CDR1 MGHRA, CDR2 YSYEKL. DNA for the CDR3: TGCGCCAGCAGCCAAGAAATAAGTGCCCTCGAGCAGTACTTC. Encoded protein: CASSQEISALEQYF.

V is TRBV12-3 or TRBV12-4 and J is TRBJ1-2; D call uncertain. V lost 2 bases and J 4 bases, leaving 11 bases between the germline ends. The CDR3 spans 14 residues. This CDR3 reads CASSLRATSYGYTF. The CDR3 bases are TGTGCCAGCAGTTTAAGGGCTACCTCCTATGGCTACACCTTC.

CDR3 in amino acids: CASSVVGDTSYEQYF. Here the CDR3 DNA reads TGTGCCAGCTCCGTGGTAGGAGATACCTCCTACGAGCAGTACTTC. This chain joins TRBV12-3 or TRBV12-4 and TRBJ2-7; D is uncertain. V was shortened by 8 bases and J by 0 bases, with 17 bases between the two germline ends. CDR3 length: 15 amino acids.

For this clonotype: A junction end diverges from the germline sequence, so it may reflect a read error. The V call is TRBV2, the J call TRBJ2-2; tentatively, D is TRBD2 (5 bases). The CDR3 is 15 amino acids. Germline V gene sequence: CDR1 SNHLY, CDR2 FYNNEI. The CDR3 nucleotides read TGTGTCAGCAACTTCGGGGAGCTCGACACCGGGGAGCTGTTTTTT. This translates into CVSNFGELDTGELFF.

Ten or more counts support this clonotype. The chain couples TRBV7-2 to TRBJ2-5; 8 bases align to TRBD2. The CDR3 sequence is 12 residues long. V trimming: 7 bases; J trimming: 4 bases; junction bases outside the gene matches: 2. The V gene's germline CDR1 is SGHTA and CDR2 FQGNSA. The CDR3, as DNA: TGTGCCAGCACCGCGGGGGGAGAGACCCAGTACTTC. As protein: CASTAGGETQYF.

The chain recombines TRBV7-8 with TRBJ1-4; no reliable D call. The CDR3 is 14 residues long. Trimming removed 5 bases from V and 5 bases from J, with 12 bases in between. Germline CDR1 is SGHVS and CDR2 is FQNEAQ. The CDR3 region has the DNA TGTGCCAGCAGCCGGGATAGCTACAATGAAAAACTGTTTTTT. Encoded protein: CASSRDSYNEKLFF.

This clonotype was observed many times. The V and J genes are TRBV12-3 or TRBV12-4 and TRBJ2-1; 9 bases agree with TRBD1. The CDR3 contains 12 residues. The V and J ends lost 5 bases and 10 bases, in that order; junction bases with no gene match: 3. The CDR3 reads CASSPGQGEQFF. CDR3 DNA: TGTGCCAGCAGTCCGGGACAGGGCGAGCAGTTCTTC.

This clonotype has a handful of counts. J is TRBJ2-7 and V is TRBV29-1; no definite D call. Germline V CDR1 and CDR2: SQVTM, ANQGSEA. The CDR3 loop spans 11 amino acids. The germline V and J ends were trimmed by 4 bases and 2 bases, with 6 bases remaining between them. CDR3 DNA: TGCAGCGTTGCGTGGGCCTACGAGCAGTACTTC. The encoded protein is CSVAWAYEQYF.

The chain employs TRBV6-2 or TRBV6-3 and TRBJ1-1; a weak D match, TRBD1 (6 bases). Trimming removed 2 bases from V and 8 bases from J, with 15 bases in between. The CDR3 extends over 14 amino acids. Germline V gene data show CDR1 as MNHEY and CDR2 as SVGEGT. Here the CDR3 DNA reads TGTGCCAGCAGTTACGAGGAGGGGGGAATAGAAGCTTTCTTT. Amino acid sequence: CASSYEEGGIEAFF.